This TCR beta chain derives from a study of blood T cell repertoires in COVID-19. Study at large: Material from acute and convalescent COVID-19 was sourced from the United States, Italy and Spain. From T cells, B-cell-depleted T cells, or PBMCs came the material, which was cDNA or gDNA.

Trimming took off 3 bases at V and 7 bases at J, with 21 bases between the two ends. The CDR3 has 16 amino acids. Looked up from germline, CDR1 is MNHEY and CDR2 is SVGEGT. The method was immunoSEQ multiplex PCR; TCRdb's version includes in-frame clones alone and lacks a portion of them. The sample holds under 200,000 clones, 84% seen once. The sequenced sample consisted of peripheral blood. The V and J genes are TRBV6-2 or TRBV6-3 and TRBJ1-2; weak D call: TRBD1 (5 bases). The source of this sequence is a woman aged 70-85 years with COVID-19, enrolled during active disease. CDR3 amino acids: CASSYFGTGGLFGYTF. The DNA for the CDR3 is TGTGCCAGCAGTTATTTCGGGACGGGGGGACTATTTGGCTACACCTTC.